This record covers a single T cell receptor beta chain. This clonotype occurred many times. Its cognate antigen has yet to be identified. No qualities accompany the bases; no much larger clone lies one base away. The source of the sample is a study of T cells in Graves' hyperthyroidism and ophthalmopathy (dated by TCRdb to between 2018 and 2020). For the study in its entirety: Peripheral blood samples were taken at initial diagnosis, before any treatment was given. To identify TCR V-J signatures that set the groups apart, the researchers used a discovery cohort of 90 to 100 patients, made up of roughly 40 with Graves' ophthalmopathy and about 55 with stable Graves' hyperthyroidism. An independent validation cohort of under 20 hyperthyroidism patients and roughly 16 patients who later progressed to ophthalmopathy tested prospective prediction of ophthalmopathy. The 90 to 100 discovery patients were randomly divided into training and test sets at a 7:3 ratio. In about 6 Graves' hyperthyroidism patients, the study also compared T-cell repertoires from thyroid tissue with T-cell repertoires from blood. After sampling, hyperthyroidism patients received methimazole starting at 30 mg daily, and ophthalmopathy patients received high-dose intravenous methylprednisolone. TCR Vbeta CDR3 sequencing of 135 peripheral blood samples (43 ophthalmopathy, some 75 hyperthyroidism and approximately 17 progressor patients) is reported in the paper. Study-wide findings and limitations: In validation, the model predicted progression to ophthalmopathy with 65% to 71% sensitivity and less than 75% specificity, a median of about six months before onset. Most expanded thyroid clonotypes (frequency above 0.001) were also detected in blood, suggesting blood repertoires may reflect thyroid immune responses. Sample size was not statistically predetermined, and investigators were not blinded to group allocation. A model built on a 13 V-J signature distinguished ophthalmopathy from stable hyperthyroidism, reaching roughly 88% sensitivity and about 81% specificity in cross-validation and 80%/75% in testing.

Amplification of TCR beta CDR3 regions was carried out from RNA transcripts. For the first round of RT-PCR on the TCR CDR3, the HTBI primer set was used together with the Qiagen OneStep RT-PCR kit. Libraries were constructed in a second round of multiplex PCR, after which size selection and purification were carried out. Sequencing of the libraries was done on an Illumina HiSeq2000 using paired-end 100 bp reads. Regarding the original processing steps: Raw data were processed with SOAPnuke, discarding reads with adapters, uncalled bases, mean Phred below 15, or no exact constant-primer or identifier match. COPE v1.2.5 was used to merge the high-quality paired reads, and each unique nucleotide sequence was defined as a clonotype. MiTCR v1.1 was used to align clonotypes to the IMGT TRBV, TRBD and TRBJ reference segments. The analysis included only V-J combinations with a frequency above 0.0001, which together covered approximately 99% of the repertoires. The TCS score was defined as F50 (clonal expansion) divided by E x V (chaos), with BLOSUM62-based TCRdist calculated between CDR3 peptides within each V-J. Welch's t-statistics and random forest reduced 500 to 650 V-J features to roughly 13, which were used in a naive Bayes classifier (R e1071). TCRdb redid the processing of the public reads, applying fastp at Q25 and MiXCR, and retained in-frame beta chains. Each entry merges the rows of one CDR3 protein and shows their most common DNA and genes. None of the V and J calls come from the authors' own analysis; TCRdb made them. Recorded for this sample are more than 450,000 distinct CDR3 sequences; 15% to 20% of them occurred a single time. The ten largest clones represent over 45% of the sample.

The cysteine opens and the phenylalanine closes a CDR3 of 14 amino acids. Only the CDR3 region is kept as DNA, spanning 42 bases read in frame from base 1. Ends trimmed: V by 3 bases, J by 2 bases; bases unmatched to a gene: 1. Reading the germline V gene gives CDR1 MNHEY and CDR2 SVGAGI. Ophthalmopathy patients had moderately to severely active disease, Clinical Activity Score of at least 3, NOSPECS grade of at least 4, and duration under 3 months. Exclusion was applied to patients with uncontrolled infections, other autoimmune diseases, pregnancy or lactation. Diagnoses relied on clinical symptoms, serum thyroxine and TRAb, thyroid ultrasound and orbital computed tomography. PBMCs were isolated from about 9.2 ml of fresh peripheral blood by Ficoll-Paque density gradient centrifugation. Trizol reagent was used to extract total RNA, and RNA quality was then checked on an Agilent 2100 Bioanalyzer.

Sequencing used blood. The V and J genes are TRBV6-5 and TRBJ2-7; 10 bases in the junction line up with TRBD1. The origin of this receptor is a man between 40 and 49 years old with Graves' ophthalmopathy. The sequence in DNA is TGTGCCAGCAGTTATGGGACAGGGGCCTACGAGCAGTACTTC. Its translation is CASSYGTGAYEQYF.